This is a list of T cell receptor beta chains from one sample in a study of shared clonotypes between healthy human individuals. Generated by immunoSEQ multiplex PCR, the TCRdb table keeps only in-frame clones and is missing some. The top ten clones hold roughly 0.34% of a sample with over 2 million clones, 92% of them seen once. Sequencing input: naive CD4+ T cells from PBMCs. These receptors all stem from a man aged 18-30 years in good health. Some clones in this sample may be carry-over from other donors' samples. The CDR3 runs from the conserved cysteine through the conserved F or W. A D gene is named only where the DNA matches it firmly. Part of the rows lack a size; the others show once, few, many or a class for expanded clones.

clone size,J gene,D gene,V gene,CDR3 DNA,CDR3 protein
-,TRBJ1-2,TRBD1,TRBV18,TGTGCCAGCTCACCAACTTGGGACAGGGGATATGGCTACACCTTC,CASSPTWDRGYGYTF
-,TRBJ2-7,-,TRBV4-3,TGCGCCAGCAGCCCGTCTACGGGCCCTACCTACGAGCAGTACTTC,CASSPSTGPTYEQYF
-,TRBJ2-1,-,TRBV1,TGCACCAGCAGCTCGTACATTGAGCAGTTCTTC,CTSSSYIEQFF
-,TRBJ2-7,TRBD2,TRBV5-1,TGCGCCAGCAGCTTACCACTAGCGGGATTTGACGAGCAGTACTTC,CASSLPLAGFDEQYF
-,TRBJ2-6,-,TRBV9,TGTGCCAGCAGCGTAAGGGCTTACGGGGCCAACGTCCTGACTTTC,CASSVRAYGANVLTF
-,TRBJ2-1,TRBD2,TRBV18,TGTGCCAGCTCACGATGGACTAGCGGGAACTACAATGAGCAGTTCTTC,CASSRWTSGNYNEQFF
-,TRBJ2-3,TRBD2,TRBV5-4,TGTGCCAGCAGGCCCGGGACTAGCGGGAGGGGAACAGATACGCAGTATTTT,CASRPGTSGRGTDTQYF
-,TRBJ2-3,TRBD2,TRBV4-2,TGTGCCAGCAGCCCAGGGACTAGCGGGAAAATTAGCACAGATACGCAGTATTTT,CASSPGTSGKISTDTQYF
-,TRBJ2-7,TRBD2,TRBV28,TGTGCCAGCAGTTTTCCGAGACTAGCGGGAGGACCACTTTACGAGCAGTACTTC,CASSFPRLAGGPLYEQYF
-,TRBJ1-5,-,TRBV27,TGTGCCAGCTCGGGGCGGGGGAGCAATCAGCCCCAGCATTTT,CASSGRGSNQPQHF
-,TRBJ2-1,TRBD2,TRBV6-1,TGTGCCGTCCAGCGGGAGGAGCCGCAGTTCTTC,CAVQREEPQFF
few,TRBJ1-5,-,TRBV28,TGTGCCAGCAGTTTGGACAGCTATCAGCCCCAGCATTTT,CASSLDSYQPQHF
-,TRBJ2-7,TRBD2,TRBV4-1,TGCGCCAGCAGCCCCAGGACTAGCGAAGCCTACGAGCAGTACTTC,CASSPRTSEAYEQYF
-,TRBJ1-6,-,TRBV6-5,TGTGCCAGCAGTTTCCGGGACTCCGGGAGTTCACCCCTCCACTTT,CASSFRDSGSSPLHF
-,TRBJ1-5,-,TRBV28,TGTGCCAGCAGTAGAACAGGGTTGGGGGAAAAGGGTCAGCCCCAGCATTTT,CASSRTGLGEKGQPQHF
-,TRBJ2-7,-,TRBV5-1,TGCGCCAGCAGCTTGCGTGGGACGGCGGCCTACGAGCAGTACTTC,CASSLRGTAAYEQYF
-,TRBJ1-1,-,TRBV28,TGTGCCAGCAGTTTCGAACTACGGACCGCGAACACTGAAGCTTTCTTT,CASSFELRTANTEAFF
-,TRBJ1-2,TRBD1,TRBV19,TGTGCCAGTAGTGAGGACAGGAACTATGGCTACACCTTC,CASSEDRNYGYTF
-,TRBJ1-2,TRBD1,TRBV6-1,TGTGCCAGCAGGGACAGGGGGACGGCTGGGGGCTACACCTTC,CASRDRGTAGGYTF
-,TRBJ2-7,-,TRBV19,TGTGCCAGTAGTATAGGCAGGGCATCCTACGAGCAGTACTTC,CASSIGRASYEQYF
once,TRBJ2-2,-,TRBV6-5,TGTGCCAGCTCTCCAGGGGCCACCGGGGAGCTGTTTTTT,CASSPGATGELFF
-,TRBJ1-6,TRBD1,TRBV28,TGTGCCAGCGGCCACGGACAGGGGAGGAATTCACCCCTCCACTTT,CASGHGQGRNSPLHF